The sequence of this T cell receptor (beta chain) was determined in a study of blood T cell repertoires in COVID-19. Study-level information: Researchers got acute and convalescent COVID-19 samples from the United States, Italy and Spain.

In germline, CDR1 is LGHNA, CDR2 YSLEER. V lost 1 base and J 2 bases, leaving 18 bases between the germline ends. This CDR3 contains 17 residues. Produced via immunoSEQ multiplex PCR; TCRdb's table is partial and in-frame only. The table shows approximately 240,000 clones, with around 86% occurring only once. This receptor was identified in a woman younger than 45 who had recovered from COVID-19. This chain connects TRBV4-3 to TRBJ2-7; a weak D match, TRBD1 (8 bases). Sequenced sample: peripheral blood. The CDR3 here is CASSQVQTGEGAYEQYF. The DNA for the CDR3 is TGCGCCAGCAGCCAAGTACAGACAGGGGAGGGGGCCTACGAGCAGTACTTC.